This T cell receptor beta chain was captured in a study of T cell responses to AZD1222 COVID-19 vaccine. Across the whole study: Second-dose intervals of approximately 4 or approximately 12 weeks were pooled. Findings and limits, study-wide: Repertoires in all cases were sampled only once the peak T cell response had passed. Donors were largely white British and mainly female; clonal diversity was possibly underestimated. Baseline serostatus was positive in only a handful of AZD1222 recipients.

Some clones are missing from TCRdb's copy, which holds only in-frame ones; the method was immunoSEQ multiplex PCR. The table shows 100,000 or so clones, with more than 85% occurring only once. Comment on this clone: Antigen specificity is unknown.

The sequenced sample was peripheral blood, obtained on day 0 of AZD1222 vaccination. The TCR originated in an adult in good health.

The CDR3 DNA follows: TGTGCCAGCTCACCACCGAGCAGGGGGGGGATGAACACTGAAGCTTTCTTT. Translating gives CASSPPSRGGMNTEAFF. The rearrangement uses TRBV18 and TRBJ1-1; the match to TRBD1 covers 7 bases. The CDR3 has 17 residues. Germline V lookup: CDR1 KGHSH, CDR2 LQKENI. V gave up 0 bases and J gave up 0 bases; unmatched junction bases: 7.